This record covers a single TCR beta chain. Its antigen is as yet unknown. The sample belongs to a study of cytomegalovirus exposure and HLA in healthy donors. The V end was cut by 8 bases, the J end by 0 bases, with 11 bases between. Germline CDR1 is SNHLY and CDR2 is FYNNEI. This CDR3 contains 13 residues. Clones were sequenced by immunoSEQ multiplex PCR, and TCRdb holds only the in-frame ones, with some missing. The sample lists roughly 300,000 clones; approximately 86% were seen once. Whole-study findings and limits: Diagnosis of cytomegalovirus status made by the classifier reportedly showed high specificity and sensitivity. Three CMV-associated chains proved CMV antigen-specific in vitro. It was found in a later analysis that first-cohort TCR clusters tended to co-occur in the 100 to 150 validation repertoires.

This clonotype originated in a woman in her twenties or thirties in good health and CMV-seropositive. Sequencing input: PBMCs. The gene calls are TRBV2 and TRBJ2-7; D may match TRBD1 or TRBD2 (5 bases each). In DNA, the CDR3 is TGTGCCAGCGGGGGAGCGTCCTCCTACGAGCAGTACTTC. Protein: CASGGASSYEQYF.